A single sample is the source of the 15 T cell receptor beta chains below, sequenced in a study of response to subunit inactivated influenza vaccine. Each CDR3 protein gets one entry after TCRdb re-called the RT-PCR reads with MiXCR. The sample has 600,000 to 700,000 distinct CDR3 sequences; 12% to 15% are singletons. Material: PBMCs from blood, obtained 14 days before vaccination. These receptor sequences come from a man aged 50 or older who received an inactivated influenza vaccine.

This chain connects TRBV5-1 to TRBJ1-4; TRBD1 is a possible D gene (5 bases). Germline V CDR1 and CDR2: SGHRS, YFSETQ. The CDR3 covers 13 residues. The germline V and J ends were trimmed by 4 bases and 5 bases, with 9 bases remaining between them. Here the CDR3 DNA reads TGCGCCAGCAGCCCTAGACAGAATGAAAAACTGTTTTTT. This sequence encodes CASSPRQNEKLFF.

The CDR3 region has the DNA TGCGCCAGCAGCTTGACTGTAGAGGTCAATTCACCCCTCCACTTT. Amino acids: CASSLTVEVNSPLHF. The chain carries TRBV5-1 and TRBJ1-6; unclear D gene. Between the trimmed V and J ends, which lost 1 base and 7 bases, there was a span of 12 bases. Germline assignment: CDR1 SGHRS and CDR2 YFSETQ. The CDR3 extends over 15 amino acids.

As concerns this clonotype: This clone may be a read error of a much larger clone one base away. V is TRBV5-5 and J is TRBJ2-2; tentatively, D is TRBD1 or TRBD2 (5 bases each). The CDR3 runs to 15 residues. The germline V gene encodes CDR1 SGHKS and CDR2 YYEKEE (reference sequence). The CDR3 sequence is CASSLTGWNTGALFF. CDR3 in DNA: TGTGCCAGCAGCTTAACGGGGTGGAACACCGGGGCGCTGTTTTTT.

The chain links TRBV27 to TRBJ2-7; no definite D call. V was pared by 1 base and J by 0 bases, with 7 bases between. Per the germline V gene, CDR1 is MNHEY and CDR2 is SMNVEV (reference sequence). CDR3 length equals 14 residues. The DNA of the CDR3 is TGTGCCAGCAGTTTATTCGCAGCCTCCTACGAGCAGTACTTC. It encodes CASSLFAASYEQYF.

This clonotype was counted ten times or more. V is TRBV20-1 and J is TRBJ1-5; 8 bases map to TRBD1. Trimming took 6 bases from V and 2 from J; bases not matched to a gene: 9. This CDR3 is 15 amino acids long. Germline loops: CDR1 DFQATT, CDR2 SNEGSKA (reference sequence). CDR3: CSACRTGRGNQPQHF. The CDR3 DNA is TGCAGTGCGTGTAGGACAGGGCGCGGCAATCAGCCCCAGCATTTT.

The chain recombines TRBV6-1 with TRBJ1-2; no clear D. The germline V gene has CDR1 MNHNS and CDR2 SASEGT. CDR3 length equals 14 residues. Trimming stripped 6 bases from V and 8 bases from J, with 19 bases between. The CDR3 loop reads CASRASRKTIGYTF. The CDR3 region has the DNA TGTGCCAGCAGGGCATCACGAAAAACTATAGGCTACACCTTC.

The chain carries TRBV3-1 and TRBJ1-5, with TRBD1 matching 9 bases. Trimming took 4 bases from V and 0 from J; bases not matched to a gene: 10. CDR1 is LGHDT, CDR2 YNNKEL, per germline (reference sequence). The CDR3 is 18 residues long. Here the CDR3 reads CASSLGGTGILSNQPQHF. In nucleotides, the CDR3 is TGTGCCAGCAGCCTCGGCGGGACAGGGATTCTTAGCAATCAGCCCCAGCATTTT.

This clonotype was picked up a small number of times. The CDR3, as DNA: TGCAGTGCTAGAGTCGGAATGGGCCCCTACGAGCAGTACTTC. Encoded protein: CSARVGMGPYEQYF. The rearrangement joins TRBV20-1 to TRBJ2-7; no firm D call. The germline CDR1 and CDR2 sequences are DFQATT and SNEGSKA (reference sequence). The CDR3 covers 14 residues. V was cut by 1 base and J by 2 bases, with 12 bases left in between.

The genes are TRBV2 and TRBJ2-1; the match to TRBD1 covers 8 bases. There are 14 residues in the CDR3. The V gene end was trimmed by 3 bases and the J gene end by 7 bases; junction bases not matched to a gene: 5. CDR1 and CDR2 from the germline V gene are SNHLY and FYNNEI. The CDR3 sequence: CASSERQGANEQFF. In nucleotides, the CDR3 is TGTGCCAGCAGTGAGCGCCAGGGGGCTAATGAGCAGTTCTTC.

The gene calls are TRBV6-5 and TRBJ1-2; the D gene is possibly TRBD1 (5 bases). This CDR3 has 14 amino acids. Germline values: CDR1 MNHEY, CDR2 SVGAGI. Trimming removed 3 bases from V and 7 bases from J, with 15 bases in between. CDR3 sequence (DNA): TGTGCCAGCAGTTATCTTAAGGGGCAACGTGGCTACACCTTC. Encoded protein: CASSYLKGQRGYTF.

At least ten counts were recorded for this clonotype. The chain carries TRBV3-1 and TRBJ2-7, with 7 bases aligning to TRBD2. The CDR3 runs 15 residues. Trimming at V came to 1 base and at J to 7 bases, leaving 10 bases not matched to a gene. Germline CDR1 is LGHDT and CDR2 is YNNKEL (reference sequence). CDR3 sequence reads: CASSQVSSGIGEQYF. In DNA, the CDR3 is TGTGCCAGCAGCCAAGTTTCTAGCGGAATTGGTGAGCAGTACTTC.

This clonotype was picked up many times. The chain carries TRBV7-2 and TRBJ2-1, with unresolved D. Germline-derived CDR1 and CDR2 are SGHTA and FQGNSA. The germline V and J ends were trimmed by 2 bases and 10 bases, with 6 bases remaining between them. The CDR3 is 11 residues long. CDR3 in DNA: TGTGCCAGCAGCTTATTCCGCGAGCAGTTCTTC. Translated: CASSLFREQFF.

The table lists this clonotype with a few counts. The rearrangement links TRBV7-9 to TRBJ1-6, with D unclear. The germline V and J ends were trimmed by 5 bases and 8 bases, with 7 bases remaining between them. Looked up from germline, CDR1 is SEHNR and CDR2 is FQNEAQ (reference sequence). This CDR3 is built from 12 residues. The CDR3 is CASSTLYSPLHF. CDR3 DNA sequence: TGTGCCAGCAGCACACTATATTCACCCCTCCACTTT.

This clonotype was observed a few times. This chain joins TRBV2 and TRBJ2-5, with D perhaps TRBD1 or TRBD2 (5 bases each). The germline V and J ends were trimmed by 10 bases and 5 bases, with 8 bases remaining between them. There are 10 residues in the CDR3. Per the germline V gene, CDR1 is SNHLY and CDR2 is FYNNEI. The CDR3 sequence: CATEGETQYF. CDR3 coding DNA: TGTGCCACCGAGGGGGAGACCCAGTACTTC.

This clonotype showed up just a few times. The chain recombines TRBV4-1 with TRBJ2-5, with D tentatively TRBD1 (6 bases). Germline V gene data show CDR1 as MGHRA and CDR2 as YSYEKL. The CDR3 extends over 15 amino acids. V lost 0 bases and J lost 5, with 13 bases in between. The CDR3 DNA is TGCGCCAGCAGCCAAGATATTGTCAGGGGTGAGACCCAGTACTTC. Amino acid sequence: CASSQDIVRGETQYF.